This T cell receptor beta chain came from a study of blood T cell repertoires in COVID-19. CDR3 length equals 14 residues. The germline V gene encodes CDR1 SNHLY and CDR2 FYNNEI. With 9 bases removed from V and 0 bases from J, the gap between germline ends came to 14 bases. TCRdb's copy holds only in-frame clones and misses some; the assay was immunoSEQ multiplex PCR. Altogether about 360,000 clones are present, more than 65% being singletons, with the ten largest covering 0.85% to 1.2%. This chain joins TRBV2 and TRBJ1-1; D not resolved. The receptor was derived from a human donor with acute or convalescent COVID-19. The donor label of this sample is uncertain. The sequencing input was peripheral blood. CDR3 DNA: TGTGCCAGTCTCAGAGGAGAGCTGAACACTGAAGCTTTCTTT. It codes for CASLRGELNTEAFF.